A selection of T cell receptor beta chains follows, all from one sample in a study of OX40 agonist ivuxolimab in advanced cancers. Here immunoSEQ multiplex PCR was the method, and the copy in TCRdb shows in-frame clones only, minus some. The sample contains approximately 57,000 clones, approximately 88% of which appear only once. The sequences come from CD4+ or CD8+ T cells sorted from blood, collected in a trial of the OX40 agonist ivuxolimab. The receptors here all came from an adult with an advanced solid tumor such as melanoma, head and neck, liver or kidney cancer. The CDR3 runs from the conserved cysteine through the conserved F or W. Fields, in order: V gene, D gene, J gene, clone size, CDR3 DNA, CDR3 protein. The D gene is left open where the match is weak. Some rows have no size entry. The others give once, few or many, or a class for an expanded clone.

V: TRBV6-5; D: NA; J: TRBJ2-2; size: NA; DNA: TGTGCCAGCAGGATGGAAAGAAGCACCGGGGAGCTGTTTTTT; CDR3: CASRMERSTGELFF
V: TRBV11-1; D: NA; J: TRBJ1-2; size: NA; DNA: TGTGCCAGCAGCTTAGACGGCGGGAGTACGGGCTACACCTTC; CDR3: CASSLDGGSTGYTF
V: TRBV6-1; D: NA; J: TRBJ2-7; size: NA; DNA: TGTGCCAGCGTTATCGGGGACTCCTACGAGCAGTACTTC; CDR3: CASVIGDSYEQYF
V: TRBV7-2; D: TRBD2; J: TRBJ2-5; size: once; DNA: TGTGCCAGCAGCTTAAATTCGGGGGGACAAGAGACCCAGTACTTC; CDR3: CASSLNSGGQETQYF
V: TRBV6-5; D: NA; J: TRBJ1-1; size: NA; DNA: TGTGCCAGCAGTTACGGAGAGAACACTGAAGCTTTCTTT; CDR3: CASSYGENTEAFF
V: TRBV15; D: TRBD1; J: TRBJ2-7; size: NA; DNA: TGTGCCACCAGCTATCGGGACAGGGGATTTCCCTACGAGCAGTACTTC; CDR3: CATSYRDRGFPYEQYF
V: TRBV30; D: TRBD2; J: TRBJ2-1; size: NA; DNA: TGTGCCTGGAGTGCGTGGGAGGGCATGAAGGAGCAGTTCTTC; CDR3: CAWSAWEGMKEQFF
V: TRBV7-2; D: NA; J: TRBJ1-1; size: NA; DNA: TGTGCCAGCAGCCGGGACACTGAAGCTTTCTTT; CDR3: CASSRDTEAFF
V: TRBV10-3; D: NA; J: TRBJ2-3; size: NA; DNA: TGTGCCATCAGTCGTGACAGCAGCACAGATACGCAGTATTTT; CDR3: CAISRDSSTDTQYF
V: TRBV15; D: TRBD1; J: TRBJ1-1; size: once; DNA: TGTGCCACCAGCAGGGAGACAGGGTTCAGCACTGAAGCTTTCTTT; CDR3: CATSRETGFSTEAFF
V: TRBV7-6; D: NA; J: TRBJ2-3; size: NA; DNA: TGTGCCAGCAGCTTAAGACAGGCTAGCACAGATACGCAGTATTTT; CDR3: CASSLRQASTDTQYF
V: TRBV6-5; D: NA; J: TRBJ1-2; size: NA; DNA: TGTGCCAGCTCTAGGATTGGCTACACCTTC; CDR3: CASSRIGYTF
V: TRBV2; D: NA; J: TRBJ1-1; size: NA; DNA: TGTGCCAGCAGTGCGAGGAGGAACACTGAAGCTTTCTTT; CDR3: CASSARRNTEAFF
V: TRBV7-9; D: NA; J: TRBJ2-1; size: NA; DNA: TGTGCCAGCACCCCTTACGTGAATGAGCAGTTCTTC; CDR3: CASTPYVNEQFF
V: TRBV30; D: NA; J: TRBJ2-1; size: NA; DNA: TGTGCCTGGAGTTGGTGGGACTCCTACAATGAGCAGTTCTTC; CDR3: CAWSWWDSYNEQFF
V: TRBV6-5; D: NA; J: TRBJ2-7; size: NA; DNA: TGTGCCAGCACCAAATCGGGGTCATCCTCCTACGAGCAGTACTTC; CDR3: CASTKSGSSSYEQYF
V: TRBV28; D: NA; J: TRBJ2-2; size: NA; DNA: TGTGCCAGCAGTTTTTGGGGCCAGGGAGCTGGGGAGCTGTTTTTT; CDR3: CASSFWGQGAGELFF
V: TRBV2; D: TRBD1; J: TRBJ1-2; size: NA; DNA: TGTGCCAGCAGCGCATTCACGCCTACAGGGGCGACGATCGGTGGCTACACCTTC; CDR3: CASSAFTPTGATIGGYTF
V: TRBV6-5; D: NA; J: TRBJ2-3; size: NA; DNA: TGTGCCAGCAGTTACTCGAAGTTTGCAGATACGCAGTATTTT; CDR3: CASSYSKFADTQYF
V: TRBV6-5; D: NA; J: TRBJ1-4; size: NA; DNA: TGTGCCAGCAGTTCTACAGCTTGGGCTGAAAAACTGTTTTTT; CDR3: CASSSTAWAEKLFF
V: TRBV11-2; D: NA; J: TRBJ2-5; size: NA; DNA: TGTGCCAGCAGCTTAGTAAGCAGCGCGGAGACCCAGTACTTC; CDR3: CASSLVSSAETQYF
V: TRBV7-6; D: NA; J: TRBJ2-5; size: NA; DNA: TGTGCCAGCAGCCAGACCCAAGAGACCCAGTACTTC; CDR3: CASSQTQETQYF
V: TRBV7-9; D: TRBD1; J: TRBJ1-2; size: NA; DNA: TGTGCCAGCACCCTCCCGTTTTCCGGGACAGGGAACTATGGCTACACCTTC; CDR3: CASTLPFSGTGNYGYTF
V: TRBV7-2; D: TRBD1; J: TRBJ2-7; size: NA; DNA: TGTGCCAGCAGCTATGGACAGGGCCCCTACGAGCAGTACTTC; CDR3: CASSYGQGPYEQYF
V: TRBV10-3; D: TRBD1; J: TRBJ2-3; size: NA; DNA: TGTGCCATCAGGGGACAGGCGGTCCGCACAGATACGCAGTATTTT; CDR3: CAIRGQAVRTDTQYF